Only one count was recorded for the clone carrying this TCR beta chain. As yet, its antigen is unknown. The sample originates from a study of Ad26.COV2.S vaccination and SARS-CoV-2 variants. Turning to the study itself: In the COV1001 trial, the donor was in the Ad26.COV2.S arm. Study-level findings and limits: Placebo recipients had lower spike-specific TCR breadth than vaccine recipients.

Per germline, CDR1 MNHEY and CDR2 SMNVEV (reference sequence). There are 14 residues in the CDR3. Trimming cost V 8 bases and J 4 bases; bases outside gene matches: 7. The treatment here: around 19 received Ad26.COV2.S at low or high dose, single or two shots; roughly five received placebo; per-sample allocation not given. Repertoires come from day 63 after the first vaccine or placebo injection. Using immunoSEQ multiplex PCR, the repertoire was profiled, and TCRdb retains in-frame clones only, with some absent. The data hold about 680,000 clones, with 70% to 90% observed a single time. The starting material was peripheral blood, obtained in a trial of Ad26.COV2.S vaccine versus placebo. This sequence was found in a person aged 18 to 65 who received the Ad26.COV2.S COVID-19 vaccine or a placebo. The rearrangement uses TRBV27 and TRBJ2-7; 11 bases are a match to TRBD2. CDR3 DNA sequence: TGTGCCAGCTCCATAACTAGCGGGGGTTACGAGCAGTACTTC. Translated: CASSITSGGYEQYF.